The sequence of this T cell receptor (beta chain) was determined in a study of T-cell reconstitution after alpha-beta-depleted transplantation in children. For TCRbeta, the library was prepared with unique molecular identifiers. TCRdb independently ran MiXCR on the PCR reads; one entry per CDR3 protein. This repertoire shows 450,000 to 600,000 distinct CDR3 sequences, less than 35% found once; its top ten account for 2% to 3%. This clonotype occurred a few times. Sequences were derived from PBMCs from the stem cell graft donor, sampled from the stem cell graft. This receptor was obtained from a human donor who donated a stem cell graft to a child with aplastic anemia.

DNA for the CDR3: TGCAGTGCTCTAGGGGAGGGAAACCAGCCCCAGCATTTT. Its protein is CSALGEGNQPQHF. V usage is TRBV20-1 and J usage is TRBJ1-5, with D possibly TRBD1 on 5 matching bases. This CDR3 has 13 amino acids. Germline V gene data show CDR1 as DFQATT and CDR2 as SNEGSKA (reference sequence). The germline V and J ends were trimmed by 5 bases and 7 bases, with 15 bases remaining between them.